This is a list of T cell receptor beta chains from one sample in a study of shared clonotypes between healthy human individuals. Produced via immunoSEQ multiplex PCR; TCRdb's table is partial and in-frame only. Among roughly 2.1 million clones listed, approximately 94% were seen once. The sequenced sample was naive CD8+ T cells from PBMCs. These receptors were taken from a man between 18 and 29 years old in good health. Some clones in this sample may be carry-over from other donors' samples. Each CDR3 is given with its conserved first and last residue. The D gene is left open where the match is weak. Size is omitted from some rows. Given values are once, few, many or a class for expanded clones.

j_gene	abundance	d_gene	v_gene	CDR3aa	CDR3nt
TRBJ2-7	once	.	TRBV27	CASSLHPFYEQYF	TGTGCCAGCAGTTTACACCCCTTCTACGAGCAGTACTTC
TRBJ2-7	.	.	TRBV18	CASSPGVSYEQYF	TGTGCCAGCTCACCGGGGGTGTCATACGAGCAGTACTTC
TRBJ1-4	.	TRBD1	TRBV4-1	CASSQAPGGRTNEKLFF	TGCGCCAGCAGCCAGGCGCCAGGGGGGAGAACTAATGAAAAACTGTTTTTT
TRBJ2-1	.	TRBD2	TRBV5-1	CASRGGSEGEQFF	TGCGCCAGCAGGGGCGGGAGCGAAGGTGAGCAGTTCTTC
TRBJ2-7	.	.	TRBV6-5	CASSVHLDTSYEQYF	TGTGCCAGCAGCGTACATCTAGACACCTCCTACGAGCAGTACTTC
TRBJ1-2	.	.	TRBV6-5	CASSSGTGYTF	TGTGCCAGCAGCTCAGGGACCGGCTACACCTTC
TRBJ2-2	.	.	TRBV5-1	CASSFGYGELFF	TGCGCCAGCAGCTTCGGGTACGGGGAGCTGTTTTTT
TRBJ1-1	few	TRBD1	TRBV5-1	CASRDSTEAFF	TGCGCCAGCCGGGACAGCACTGAAGCTTTCTTT
TRBJ2-1	once	TRBD2	TRBV28	CASSLSGRGHSEQFF	TGTGCCAGCAGTTTATCCGGGAGGGGACACAGTGAGCAGTTCTTC
TRBJ2-1	.	.	TRBV5-1	CASSLDSANEQFF	TGCGCCAGCAGCTTGGATTCGGCCAATGAGCAGTTCTTC
TRBJ2-7	.	.	TRBV27	CASSLTHSALSYEQYF	TGTGCCAGCAGTTTAACCCACAGTGCTTTAAGCTACGAGCAGTACTTC
TRBJ2-2	once	TRBD1	TRBV10-1	CASSDPGTGIPGELFF	TGCGCCAGCAGTGACCCCGGGACAGGGATTCCCGGGGAGCTGTTTTTT
TRBJ2-7	.	.	TRBV28	CASMRGLGEQYF	TGTGCCAGCATGAGGGGCTTAGGCGAGCAGTACTTC
TRBJ2-1	.	.	TRBV6-4	CASSDESSYNEQFF	TGTGCCAGCAGCGACGAGAGCTCCTACAATGAGCAGTTCTTC